This T cell receptor beta chain is drawn from a study of blood T cell repertoires in COVID-19. On the study more broadly: The cDNA or gDNA used as material had been derived from T cells, B-cell-depleted T cells, or PBMCs.

Methods used by the authors: By means of reference gene primer amplification, nucleated cell counts were estimated. Profiled with immunoSEQ multiplex PCR; TCRdb holds only in-frame clones, not every one. V and J calls and clone size come straight from that table; D and trimming were deduced from the DNA. There are some 180,000 clones in the sample; around nine tenths occur only once, and 6% lies in the top ten. With 2 bases clipped from V and 2 bases from J, the junction kept 8 bases outside the gene matches. CDR1 is SGHRS and CDR2 is YFSETQ in the germline V gene. This CDR3 has 18 residues. Sequenced: peripheral blood. The chain recombines TRBV5-1 with TRBJ2-2, with TRBD2 matching over 11 bases. This clonotype was sampled from a man between 40 and 49 years old with active or convalescent COVID-19. The CDR3 spells CASSLLPGLAANTGELFF. CDR3 DNA: TGCGCCAGCAGCTTACTGCCGGGACTAGCGGCTAACACCGGGGAGCTGTTTTTT.